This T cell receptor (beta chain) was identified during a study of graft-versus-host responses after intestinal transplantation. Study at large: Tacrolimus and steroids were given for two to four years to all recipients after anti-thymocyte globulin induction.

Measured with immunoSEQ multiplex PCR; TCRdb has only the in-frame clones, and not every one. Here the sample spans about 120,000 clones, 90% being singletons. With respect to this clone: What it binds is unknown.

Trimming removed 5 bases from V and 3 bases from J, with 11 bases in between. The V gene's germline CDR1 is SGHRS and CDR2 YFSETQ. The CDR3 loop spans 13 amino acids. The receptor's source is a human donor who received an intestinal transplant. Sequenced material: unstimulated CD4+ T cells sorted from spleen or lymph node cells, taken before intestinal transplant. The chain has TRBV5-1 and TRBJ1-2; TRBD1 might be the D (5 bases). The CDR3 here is CASRTSGYYGYTF. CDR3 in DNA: TGCGCCAGCAGGACTTCAGGGTACTATGGCTACACCTTC. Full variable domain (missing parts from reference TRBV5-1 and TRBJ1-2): KAGVTQTPRYLIKTRGQQVTLSCSPISGHRSVSWYQQTPGQGLQFLFEYFSETQRNKGNFPGRFSGRQFSNSRSEMNVSTLELGDSALYLCASRTSGYYGYTFGSGTRLTVV.